Here is one TCR beta chain with its context. Germline V gene sequence: CDR1 SGHVS, CDR2 FQNEAQ. The CDR3 runs 16 residues. Between the trimmed V and J ends, which lost 5 bases and 6 bases, there was a span of 22 bases. Sequencing was performed with immunoSEQ multiplex PCR; in TCRdb, only in-frame clones are kept and a portion is missing. The data contain around 250,000 clones, approximately 82% of them singletons. The data derive from a study of blood T cell repertoires in COVID-19. The material sequenced was peripheral blood. The TCR originated in a man aged 55 to 70 who had recovered from COVID-19. The chain recombines TRBV7-8 with TRBJ1-1; TRBD1 is a possible D gene (5 bases). Here the CDR3 reads CASSLQPGMGSAEAFF. In nucleotides, the CDR3 is TGTGCCAGCAGCCTCCAGCCAGGGATGGGGTCGGCTGAAGCTTTCTTT.